This T cell receptor beta chain derives from a study of response to subunit inactivated influenza vaccine. TCRdb itself ran the RT-PCR reads through MiXCR, one entry per CDR3 protein. The sample lists 300,000 to 350,000 distinct CDR3 sequences; roughly 22% were seen once. The CDR3 has 16 amino acids. V gave up 4 bases and J gave up 1 base; unmatched junction bases: 8. CDR1 is SNHLY and CDR2 is FYNNEI in the germline V gene. Source: PBMCs from blood, taken about 20 months after vaccination. This TCR derives from a man aged 50-75 years who received an inactivated influenza vaccine. This chain connects TRBV2 to TRBJ1-1, with 8 bases that match TRBD1. CDR3 sequence reads: CASSAARTGSNTEAFF. DNA of the CDR3: TGTGCCAGCAGTGCGGCCCGGACAGGGTCGAACACTGAAGCTTTCTTT.